One T cell receptor beta chain is described in this entry. The CDR3 contains 15 residues. CDR1 and CDR2 from the germline V gene are SGDLS and YYNGEE. Between the trimmed V and J ends, which lost 5 bases and 2 bases, there was a span of 16 bases. The data belong to a study of cytomegalovirus exposure and HLA in healthy donors. Researchers ran the PCR with 60 Vbeta and 13 Jbeta primers. Sequencing used immunoSEQ multiplex PCR; TCRdb keeps in-frame clones, though not all of them. The sample shows tens of thousands of clones, about 70% of them seen only once. The sample was PBMCs. This sequence joins TRBV9 and TRBJ1-1; D is unclear. The sequence was collected from a woman in her twenties or thirties in good health and CMV-seronegative. The CDR3 sequence: CASSLIQSLNTEAFF. CDR3 nucleotide sequence: TGTGCCAGCAGTTTAATACAGTCGCTCAACACTGAAGCTTTCTTT.